The 9 T cell receptor beta chains presented below share a single source sample, sequenced in a study of blood T cell repertoires in COVID-19. Using immunoSEQ multiplex PCR, the repertoire was profiled, and TCRdb retains in-frame clones only, with some absent. This table holds hundreds of thousands of clones, approximately 90% found once. Sequences were obtained from peripheral blood. These receptors originate from a man aged 55 to 70 with COVID-19, enrolled during active disease.

J is TRBJ2-1 and V is TRBV28; 12 positions agree with TRBD2. The CDR3 extends over 16 amino acids. V lost 9 bases and J lost 5; bases outside the gene matches: 11. Germline V gene lookup returns CDR1 MDHEN and CDR2 SYDVKM. The CDR3 DNA reads TGTGCCAGTTTTAAAGGGCTAGCGGGGGGGGACAATGAGCAGTTCTTC. It encodes CASFKGLAGGDNEQFF.

The CDR3 region is CASRYDRADHYGYTF. CDR3 in DNA: TGTGCCAGCAGATATGACAGGGCCGATCACTATGGCTACACCTTC. The chain links TRBV6-4 to TRBJ1-2; TRBD1 matches at 7 bases. V dropped 6 bases and J dropped 3; count of bases not matched to a gene: 10. Germline loops: CDR1 MRHNA, CDR2 SNTAGT. There are 15 residues in the CDR3.

V is TRBV6-5 and J is TRBJ2-7; no clear D gene. V was shortened by 0 bases and J by 2 bases, with 14 bases between the two germline ends. Germline V gives CDR1 MNHEY, CDR2 SVGAGI. The CDR3 is made up of 16 amino acids. This CDR3 reads CASSYSTLGPAYEQYF. CDR3 DNA: TGTGCCAGCAGTTACTCGACCTTGGGCCCCGCCTACGAGCAGTACTTC.

This chain links TRBV5-1 with TRBJ2-3, with 13 bases that match TRBD2. Germline loops: CDR1 SGHRS, CDR2 YFSETQ. V lost 3 bases and J lost 0; bases outside the gene matches: 4. The CDR3 consists of 17 residues. CDR3 amino acids: CASSSILAGGSTDTQYF. The CDR3 nucleotides are TGCGCCAGCAGCTCGATACTAGCGGGAGGGAGCACAGATACGCAGTATTTT.

The chain links TRBV19 to TRBJ2-1, with D perhaps TRBD1 (6 bases). The V end was cut by 4 bases, the J end by 7 bases, with 14 bases between. The CDR3 contains 14 residues. CDR1 LNHDA and CDR2 SQIVND come from the germline V gene (reference sequence). The CDR3 loop is CASSTGQYANEQFF. The CDR3 nucleotides read TGTGCCAGTAGTACAGGACAGTACGCTAATGAGCAGTTCTTC.

The chain employs TRBV25-1 and TRBJ1-2; 9 positions agree with TRBD1. The CDR3 is 14 residues long. Per germline, CDR1 MGHDK and CDR2 SYGVNS. V dropped 7 bases and J dropped 2; count of bases not matched to a gene: 5. This CDR3 is CASTRTGENYGYTF. CDR3 nucleotides: TGTGCCAGCACCCGGACAGGGGAAAACTATGGCTACACCTTC.

V usage is TRBV15 and J usage is TRBJ2-2; D is perhaps TRBD2 (6 bases). CDR3 length: 16 amino acids. Trimming removed 5 bases at V and 7 bases at J, with 20 bases between. CDR1 and CDR2 (germline): LNHNV, YYDKDF (reference sequence). CDR3 bases: TGTGCCACCAGCGCCGGGAGTGCGGGGCCTAACGGGGAGCTGTTTTTT. Protein product: CATSAGSAGPNGELFF.

This chain uses TRBV18 with TRBJ2-7, with 10 bases aligning to TRBD1. CDR1 is KGHSH, CDR2 LQKENI, per germline. Trimming removed 5 bases from V and 1 base from J; junction bases left unmatched: 5. The CDR3 length is 15 residues. The CDR3 reads CASSLGQGSSYEQYF. In DNA form, the CDR3 reads TGTGCCAGCTCATTGGGACAGGGGTCGTCCTACGAGCAGTACTTC.

The rearrangement links TRBV6-6 to TRBJ2-7; D perhaps matches TRBD2 (7 bases). Per the germline V gene, CDR1 is MNHNY and CDR2 is SVGAGI (reference sequence). The V and J ends lost 9 bases and 6 bases respectively, with 27 bases between them. The CDR3 is 16 amino acids. DNA of the CDR3: TGTGCCAGTGAGCGGGGCCGCCAGGGGTGGGGTGGCGAGCAGTACTTC. Translated: CASERGRQGWGGEQYF.